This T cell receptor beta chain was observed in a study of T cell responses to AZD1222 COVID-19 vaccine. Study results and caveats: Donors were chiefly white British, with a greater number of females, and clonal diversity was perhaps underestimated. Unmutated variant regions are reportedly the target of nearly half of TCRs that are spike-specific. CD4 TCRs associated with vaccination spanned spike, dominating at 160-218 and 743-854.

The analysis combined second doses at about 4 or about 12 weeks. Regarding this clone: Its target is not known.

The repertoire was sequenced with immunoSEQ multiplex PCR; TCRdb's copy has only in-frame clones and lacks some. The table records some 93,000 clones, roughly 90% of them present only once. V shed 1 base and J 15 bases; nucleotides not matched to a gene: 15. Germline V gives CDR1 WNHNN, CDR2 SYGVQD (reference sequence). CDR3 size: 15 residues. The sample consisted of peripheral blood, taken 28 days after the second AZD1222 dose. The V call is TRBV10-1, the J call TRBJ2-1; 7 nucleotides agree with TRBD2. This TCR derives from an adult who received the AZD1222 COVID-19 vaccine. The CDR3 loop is CASSEFRGGPQGRFF. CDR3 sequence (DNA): TGCGCCAGCAGTGAGTTTAGGGGAGGGCCGCAAGGTCGGTTCTTC.